A selection of T cell receptor beta chains follows, all from one sample in a study of T cells and Merkel cell carcinoma outcomes. Clones were read by immunoSEQ multiplex PCR, and TCRdb kept only the in-frame ones, dropping some. The sample lists about 19,000 clones, roughly four fifths occurring once. Sequencing was carried out using tumor tissue from Merkel cell carcinoma. The source is a human donor with Merkel cell carcinoma. CDR3s include the opening cysteine and the closing phenylalanine or tryptophan. Not all rows give a size; the values are once, few, many and, for expanded clones, a class.

CDR3,size,length,V
CAILPSSGANVLTF,NA,14,TRBV10-3
CASSMGLAKDEQFF,NA,14,TRBV27
CASSPSNRGPYEQYF,NA,15,TRBV13
CALSGGRVAPQHF,once,13,TRBV2
CATSSPLGHHRYSNQPQHF,few,19,TRBV15
CASSGTEYPLEQYF,NA,14,TRBV9
CASSQVSGSWNSPLHF,NA,16,TRBV14
CASSALLIVGGLDTQYF,NA,17,TRBV28
CASSFGGAGGPGETQYF,NA,17,TRBV5-8
CASSEGGTQYF,NA,11,TRBV19
CASSPTGGVQYF,NA,12,TRBV7-6
CASSRQTVAGNTIYF,medium-sized,15,TRBV13
CASSQQETQYF,few,11,TRBV5-4
CASNGIGQETQYF,NA,13,TRBV14
CASSLSGRSSYNEQFF,NA,16,TRBV5-1
CSVAQGANSPLHF,NA,13,TRBV29-1
CASSLTGSSYNEQFF,NA,15,TRBV5-8
CATRGMNTEAFF,NA,12,TRBV10-3
CASSFHEQYF,once,10,TRBV5-8
CASSFSGVAFF,NA,11,TRBV6-5
CSAGSGELFF,NA,10,TRBV29-1
CASSPGGGGYGYTF,NA,14,TRBV18
CASGLTLAVYEQYF,NA,14,TRBV12-5
CASSRRGLAGVAGELFF,NA,17,TRBV27
CASSLGEVAPLHF,once,13,TRBV7-2
CASSAPDDRDFVNEQFF,NA,17,TRBV9
CASSIGTSSYNEQFF,NA,15,TRBV19
CSVEGYWNYGYTF,NA,13,TRBV29-1
CASSSNTYEQYF,NA,12,TRBV9